This T cell receptor (beta chain) was observed in a study of T cell responses to AZD1222 COVID-19 vaccine. Study-wide results and limits: It was only a handful of AZD1222 recipients who were seropositive at baseline. Every sample of the repertoires postdated the peak T cell response.

This CDR3 spans 14 amino acids. Trimming took off 7 bases at V and 6 bases at J, with 15 bases between the two ends. Per the germline V gene, CDR1 is SNHLY and CDR2 is FYNNEI. Using immunoSEQ multiplex PCR, the repertoire was profiled, and TCRdb retains in-frame clones only, with some absent. The sample records about 88,000 clones, roughly nine tenths being singletons. Turning to this clone: What it recognizes is unknown.

Sequenced here: peripheral blood, sampled 28 days after the second AZD1222 dose. V usage is TRBV2 and J usage is TRBJ2-2, with D perhaps matching TRBD1 or TRBD2 (7 bases each). The clonotype was recovered from an adult who received the AZD1222 COVID-19 vaccine. CDR3 sequence: CASTGGGFPGELFF. The CDR3 coding sequence is TGTGCCAGCACAGGGGGGGGCTTCCCCGGGGAGCTGTTTTTT.